This T cell receptor (beta chain) was sequenced for a study of CD8+CD57+ T cells in acquired aplastic anemia. Looking at the study overall: Mean DNA quantity obtained from sorted CD4+ and CD8+ cells was around 3.2 ug. General observations from the study: Some 28 CD8+ CDR3 sequences occurred in both the patients and the controls.

Genomic DNA was employed as the template in profiling TCR beta VDJ and CDR3. Each CDR3 protein gets one entry after TCRdb re-called the reads with MiXCR. The table has roughly 190,000 distinct CDR3 sequences, roughly half seen once. With respect to this clonotype: Antigen specificity is unknown.

V dropped 6 bases and J dropped 11 bases, with 13 bases sitting between them. The CDR3 contains 11 residues. For sequencing, patients were chosen who had shown expansion of CD8+CD57+ cells by flow cytometry. Each patient had severe acquired aplastic anemia. Therapy had not been given to patients before blood sampling. The sequencing sample was made of sorted CD4+, CD8+, or CD8+CD57+ T cells (not recorded which) from PBMCs. This TCR was sampled from a human donor with aplastic anemia. V and J are TRBV12-3 or TRBV12-4 and TRBJ1-1; no reliable D call. The CDR3 region is CASSPGSGAFF. CDR3 in DNA: TGTGCCAGCAGCCCCGGCTCGGGGGCTTTCTTT.